The 10 T cell receptor beta chains presented below share a single source sample, sequenced in a study of lymphopenia after photon versus proton radiotherapy. Clones were sequenced by immunoSEQ multiplex PCR, and TCRdb holds only the in-frame ones, with some missing. Altogether more than 70,000 clones are present, around 88% being singletons, with the ten largest covering over 1.1%. Here the sequenced sample was peripheral blood, taken from a patient treated with proton-based radiotherapy. All receptors derive from a man aged 55-75 years with pancreatic cancer.

The chain recombines TRBV30 with TRBJ2-2, with TRBD1 matching over 7 bases. The CDR3 length is 18 residues. With V trimmed by 0 bases and J by 0 bases, 10 bases remained unmatched. Germline lookup yields CDR1 GTSNPN and CDR2 SVGIG (reference sequence). The CDR3: CAWSVGRGQLTNTGELFF. The CDR3 DNA sequence: TGTGCCTGGAGTGTAGGCCGGGGACAGCTAACGAACACCGGGGAGCTGTTTTTT.

This clone was observed a handful of times. This chain links TRBV9 with TRBJ1-1; D remains ambiguous. V lost 0 bases to trimming and J lost 5 bases, with 11 bases between them. In germline, CDR1 is SGDLS, CDR2 YYNGEE. The CDR3 totals 14 residues. CDR3 DNA sequence: TGTGCCAGCAGCGTAGAAGGGAGAGGAACTGAAGCTTTCTTT. Amino acid sequence: CASSVEGRGTEAFF.

The chain is built from TRBV6-5 and TRBJ2-5; 10 bases agree with TRBD1. CDR1 MNHEY and CDR2 SVGAGI come from the germline V gene. The CDR3 runs 15 residues. The V segment lost 3 bases and the J segment 5 bases; nucleotides outside the gene matches: 6. Here the CDR3 reads CASSYWGQGQETQYF. CDR3 nucleotides: TGTGCCAGCAGTTATTGGGGACAGGGGCAGGAGACCCAGTACTTC.

This rearrangement joins TRBV7-9 to TRBJ2-4; 11 bases match TRBD1. The germline gives CDR1 SEHNR, CDR2 FQNEAQ (reference sequence). This CDR3 is built from 14 residues. The trim removed 10 bases at V and 8 bases at J, leaving 10 bases unmatched. CDR3 in amino acids: CATEARDRGYIQYF. CDR3 nucleotide sequence: TGTGCCACCGAAGCCCGGGACAGGGGGTACATTCAGTACTTC.

This chain links TRBV5-1 with TRBJ2-7; possible D gene TRBD2, 7 bases. Germline V gene lookup returns CDR1 SGHRS and CDR2 YFSETQ. The CDR3 sequence is 13 residues long. The V end lost 4 bases, the J end lost 2 bases, and 10 bases lay between the germline ends. CDR3 DNA sequence: TGCGCCAGCAGCGACGGGGGGCCCTACGAGCAGTACTTC. This gives the protein CASSDGGPYEQYF.

The chain has TRBV28 and TRBJ1-1; no reliable D call. V shed 3 bases and J shed 3 bases, with 5 bases lying between them. The CDR3 runs to 12 residues. Germline CDR1 is MDHEN and CDR2 is SYDVKM. CDR3 DNA: TGTGCCAGCAGTTTGGCAGACACTGAAGCTTTCTTT. As protein: CASSLADTEAFF.

The chain uses TRBV27 and TRBJ1-1; D uncertain. Trimming removed 3 bases from V and 0 bases from J, with 11 bases in between. The CDR3 sequence is 15 residues long. Germline V gene sequence: CDR1 MNHEY, CDR2 SMNVEV (reference sequence). The CDR3 loop reads CASSLQSTMNTEAFF. Here the CDR3 DNA reads TGTGCCAGCAGTTTGCAGTCCACCATGAACACTGAAGCTTTCTTT.

The chain has TRBV28 and TRBJ2-1; D remains ambiguous. CDR3 length: 12 amino acids. CDR1 is MDHEN, CDR2 SYDVKM, per germline. The germline V and J ends were trimmed by 8 bases and 12 bases, with 17 bases remaining between them. CDR3 bases: TGTGCCAGCCTCGACTCTGCGGTGGGGCAGTTCTTC. This sequence encodes CASLDSAVGQFF.

In this sample, this clone turned up a few times. The genes are TRBV9 and TRBJ1-2; D gene unclear. Trimming pared 3 bases from V and 5 bases from J, leaving 17 bases between. The CDR3 has 15 amino acids. Germline V gene lookup returns CDR1 SGDLS and CDR2 YYNGEE. The CDR3 DNA follows: TGTGCCAGCAGCGCTAGTAAGGGTTTTGGTTATGGCTACACCTTC. Its translation is CASSASKGFGYGYTF.

V is TRBV5-5 and J is TRBJ2-5; 12 positions agree with TRBD2. With 3 bases clipped from V and 1 base from J, the junction kept 4 bases outside the gene matches. The CDR3 is 16 residues long. The germline V gene encodes CDR1 SGHKS and CDR2 YYEKEE (reference sequence). The CDR3 DNA follows: TGTGCCAGCAGCTCTACTAGCGGGAGGATCCAAGAGACCCAGTACTTC. The encoded protein is CASSSTSGRIQETQYF.